The 14 T cell receptor beta chains below were found in one sample sequenced in a study of T cells in localized non-small cell lung cancer (dated by TCRdb to about 2020). Library creation used the immunoSEQ multiplex PCR assay. TCRdb carries this immuneACCESS record with in-frame sequences only. Its versions omit some clonotypes, under half of them owing to an unresolved V gene in the studies checked, with the rest unexplained. The sample has 40,000 or so clones on record, approximately 86% of them singletons. Approximately 6.4% of the sample rests with the top ten. The specimen was peripheral blood, collected before any cancer treatment. These receptors were obtained from a man between 40 and 70 years old with stage I lung adenocarcinoma.

The V gene is TRBV6-1, the J gene TRBJ2-3; TRBD2 matches at 14 bases. The ends lost 4 bases at V and 3 bases at J; junction bases unmatched: 9. The CDR3 consists of 18 residues. Germline V gene sequence: CDR1 MNHNS, CDR2 SASEGT. The CDR3 loop reads CASSGERWTSGRTDTQYF. The CDR3 coding sequence is TGTGCCAGCAGTGGAGAACGTTGGACTAGCGGGAGGACAGATACGCAGTATTTT.

V is TRBV7-9 and J is TRBJ2-1; D is unresolved. The V gene's germline CDR1 is SEHNR and CDR2 FQNEAQ (reference sequence). The CDR3 runs 16 residues. Trimming took off 5 bases at V and 0 bases at J, with 14 bases between the two ends. The CDR3 protein is CASSAFVASSYNEQFF. The CDR3 nucleotides read TGTGCCAGCAGCGCATTTGTTGCGAGCTCCTACAATGAGCAGTTCTTC.

This chain uses TRBV7-2 with TRBJ2-2; TRBD1 might be the D (9 bases). From germline, CDR1 is SGHTA and CDR2 FQGNSA. CDR3 length: 16 amino acids. The V and J ends lost 5 bases and 7 bases respectively, with 20 bases between them. CDR3 nucleotides: TGTGCCAGCAGCCCGGGGGGGACAGGGAAGGGCGGGGAGCTGTTTTTT. It yields the protein CASSPGGTGKGGELFF.

The J gene is TRBJ2-2, the V gene TRBV11-2; D may be TRBD1 (5 bases). Germline V gene data show CDR1 as SGHAT and CDR2 as FQNNGV. This CDR3 contains 14 residues. V lost 0 bases and J 6 bases, leaving 8 bases between the germline ends. CDR3 sequence reads: CASSLEPGPGELFF. The CDR3 DNA follows: TGTGCCAGCAGCTTAGAGCCAGGGCCCGGGGAGCTGTTTTTT.

The chain joins TRBV12-5 to TRBJ2-7; D gene unclear. The CDR3 totals 13 residues. Germline lookup yields CDR1 LGHNT and CDR2 FRNRAP. The V and J ends lost 5 bases and 0 bases respectively, with 8 bases between them. The CDR3 reads CASGQTSSYEQYF. In nucleotides, the CDR3 is TGTGCTAGTGGTCAGACATCCTCCTACGAGCAGTACTTC. Full variable domain (rest looked up from reference TRBV12-5 and TRBJ2-7): DARVTQTPRHKVTEMGQEVTMRCQPILGHNTVFWYRQTMMQGLELLAYFRNRAPLDDSGMPKDRFSAEMPDATLATLKIQPSEPRDSAVYFCASGQTSSYEQYFGPGTRLTVT.

V is TRBV7-3 and J is TRBJ2-1; no definite D call. V lost 5 bases and J 0 bases, leaving 11 bases between the germline ends. This CDR3 is built from 15 residues. CDR1 is SGHTA, CDR2 FQGTGA, per germline. The CDR3 nucleotides read TGTGCCAGCAGCCCCTCGGGTGGCTCCTACAATGAGCAGTTCTTC. The encoded protein is CASSPSGGSYNEQFF. Filled out from reference TRBV7-3 and TRBJ2-1, the complete variable domain reads GAGVSQTPSNKVTEKGKYVELRCDPISGHTALYWYRQSLGQGPEFLIYFQGTGAADDSGLPNDRFFAVRPEGSVSTLKIQRTERGDSAVYLCASSPSGGSYNEQFFGPGTRLTVL.

V is TRBV28 and J is TRBJ2-7; D is possibly TRBD1 (6 bases). The CDR3 is made up of 12 amino acids. Trimming removed 6 bases from V and 4 bases from J, with 10 bases in between. Germline values: CDR1 MDHEN, CDR2 SYDVKM. The CDR3 sequence is CASSSGTYEQYF. The CDR3 bases are TGTGCCAGCAGCTCCGGGACATACGAGCAGTACTTC. The full variable domain, its missing parts supplied by reference TRBV28 and TRBJ2-7, is DVKVTQSSRYLVKRTGEKVFLECVQDMDHENMFWYRQDPGLGLRLIYFSYDVKMKEKGDIPEGYSVSREKKERFSLILESASTNQTSMYLCASSSGTYEQYFGPGTRLTVT.

V gene TRBV10-3 combines with J gene TRBJ2-3; D possibly corresponds to TRBD1 (5 bases). V dropped 6 bases and J dropped 0 bases, with 10 bases sitting between them. The CDR3 consists of 14 residues. CDR1 and CDR2 from the germline V gene are ENHRY and SYGVKD. CDR3 region: CAIRWAGSTDTQYF. CDR3 DNA: TGTGCCATCAGATGGGCAGGGAGCACAGATACGCAGTATTTT.

The V and J genes are TRBV6-5 and TRBJ2-1; D is perhaps TRBD2 (6 bases). The CDR3 extends over 15 amino acids. V was trimmed by 6 bases and J by 0 bases, leaving 12 bases between them. From germline, CDR1 is MNHEY and CDR2 SVGAGI. The DNA for the CDR3 is TGTGCCAGCAGGGCTAGCGACTCCTCCTACAATGAGCAGTTCTTC. Protein sequence: CASRASDSSYNEQFF.

This clone showed up just a few times. J is TRBJ2-1 and V is TRBV7-6; TRBD2 agrees at 8 bases. J lost 3 bases, V lost 3 bases, and 4 bases had no gene match. Germline V gene sequence: CDR1 SGHVS, CDR2 FNYEAQ. The length of the CDR3 is 15 residues. The CDR3 DNA reads TGTGCCAGCAGCTTCCAACTAGCGGACTACAATGAGCAGTTCTTC. Its translation: CASSFQLADYNEQFF. Variable domain in full (rest from reference TRBV7-6 and TRBJ2-1): GAGVSQSPRYKVTKRGQDVALRCDPISGHVSLYWYRQALGQGPEFLTYFNYEAQQDKSGLPNDRFSAERPEGSISTLTIQRTEQRDSAMYRCASSFQLADYNEQFFGPGTRLTVL.

This clone was seen a single time. The chain has TRBV4-2 and TRBJ2-1; TRBD1 matches 9 bases. This CDR3 comprises 14 residues. The V segment lost 6 bases and the J segment 14 bases; nucleotides outside the gene matches: 14. CDR1 and CDR2 from the germline V gene are LGHNA and YNFKEQ. CDR3 sequence reads: CASRDLALRTGEFF. The CDR3, as DNA: TGTGCCAGCAGGGACCTGGCTTTACGGACAGGGGAGTTCTTC.

Only one count was recorded for this clone. The rearrangement joins TRBV5-1 to TRBJ1-2; 8 nucleotides agree with TRBD1. Looked up from germline, CDR1 is SGHRS and CDR2 is YFSETQ. The length of the CDR3 is 17 residues. V trimming: 0 bases; J trimming: 4 bases; junction bases outside the gene matches: 11. The CDR3 DNA sequence: TGCGCCAGCAGCTTGGAATTTGTGGGACAGGCCTTCTATGGCTACACCTTC. Protein product: CASSLEFVGQAFYGYTF.

The chain uses TRBV18 and TRBJ2-5; D gene uncertain. The V and J ends lost 6 bases and 2 bases respectively, with 10 bases between them. Per the germline V gene, CDR1 is KGHSH and CDR2 is LQKENI. The CDR3 spans 13 residues. Here the CDR3 DNA reads TGTGCCAGCTCTCCCGCCATACAAGAGACCCAGTACTTC. The encoded protein is CASSPAIQETQYF.

Remarks on this clone: Additional DNA sequences in this sample encode the identical CDR3. The chain links TRBV5-4 to TRBJ2-5, with 10 positions matching TRBD1. Unmatched junction bases numbered 5, after V lost 3 bases and J lost 3 bases. The CDR3 sequence is 15 residues long. CDR1 is SGHNT, CDR2 YYREEE, per germline (reference sequence). The CDR3 bases are TGTGCCAGCAGCTGGGACAGGGGTCAGGAAGAGACCCAGTACTTC. Protein: CASSWDRGQEETQYF.